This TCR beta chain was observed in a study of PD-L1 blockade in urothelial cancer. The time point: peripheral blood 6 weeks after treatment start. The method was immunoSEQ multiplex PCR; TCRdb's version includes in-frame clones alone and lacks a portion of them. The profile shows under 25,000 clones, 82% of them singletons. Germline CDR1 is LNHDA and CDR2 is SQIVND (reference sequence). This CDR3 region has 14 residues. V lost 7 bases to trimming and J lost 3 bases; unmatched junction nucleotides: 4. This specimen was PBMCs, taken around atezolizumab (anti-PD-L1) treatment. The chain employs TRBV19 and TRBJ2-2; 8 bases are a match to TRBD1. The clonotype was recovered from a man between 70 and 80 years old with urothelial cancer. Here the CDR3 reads CASINRGDTGELFF. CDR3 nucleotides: TGTGCCAGTATTAACAGGGGGGACACCGGGGAGCTGTTTTTT.